Following are 20 T cell receptor beta chains from one sample sequenced in a study of blood T cell repertoires in COVID-19. Profiling relied on immunoSEQ multiplex PCR, and the TCRdb table lists in-frame clones only, not all of them. Altogether about 290,000 clones are present, roughly 86% being singletons, with the ten largest covering approximately 10%. Sequences were obtained from peripheral blood. These receptors were collected from a young woman with COVID-19, enrolled during active disease.

The chain has TRBV11-2 and TRBJ1-3; D not certain. CDR3 length: 15 amino acids. Germline assignment: CDR1 SGHAT and CDR2 FQNNGV. Deletions cut 8 bases from V and 0 bases from J, with 14 bases between. The CDR3 sequence: CASLPRGGSGNTIYF. The DNA for the CDR3 is TGTGCCAGCCTTCCTCGGGGTGGCTCTGGAAACACCATATATTTT.

The chain employs TRBV19 and TRBJ2-6; D gene uncertain. Germline-derived CDR1 and CDR2 are LNHDA and SQIVND (reference sequence). V was pared by 6 bases and J by 0 bases, with 6 bases between. The CDR3 runs to 14 residues. The CDR3 loop is CASRLSSGANVLTF. DNA of the CDR3: TGTGCCAGTAGGCTAAGCTCTGGGGCCAACGTCCTGACTTTC.

The chain uses TRBV7-9 and TRBJ2-1; 8 positions match TRBD1. The CDR3 has 16 residues. Germline V CDR1 and CDR2: SEHNR, FQNEAQ (reference sequence). V shed 1 base, J shed 5 bases, and the junction held 7 bases outside the gene matches. The CDR3, as DNA: TGTGCCAGCAGCTTAGTGCGGGACAGGTACAACAATGAGCAGTTCTTC. This encodes CASSLVRDRYNNEQFF.

This clone has only one observation. J is TRBJ2-1 and V is TRBV29-1; D perhaps matches TRBD1 (5 bases). Looked up from germline, CDR1 is SQVTM and CDR2 is ANQGSEA. The length of the CDR3 is 15 residues. V lost 1 base and J 0 bases, leaving 10 bases between the germline ends. This CDR3 is CSVEGTQSSYNEQFF. For the CDR3, the DNA is TGCAGCGTTGAAGGGACACAAAGCTCCTACAATGAGCAGTTCTTC.

The V call is TRBV10-2, the J call TRBJ1-1; 8 bases fit TRBD1. V lost 3 bases and J lost 4; bases outside the gene matches: 10. The CDR3 loop spans 16 amino acids. Germline CDR1 reads WSHSY; CDR2 reads SAAADI. CDR3 in amino acids: CASSDPKSGTGTEAFF. CDR3 nucleotides: TGCGCCAGCAGTGACCCTAAATCGGGGACAGGCACTGAAGCTTTCTTT.

The chain links TRBV18 to TRBJ2-1; TRBD1 aligns across 7 bases. Per germline, CDR1 KGHSH and CDR2 LQKENI. After removal of 0 bases from V and 0 bases from J, the junction contained 8 bases not matched to a gene. CDR3 length: 18 amino acids. The CDR3, as DNA: TGTGCCAGCTCACCACCAAGGCCAGGGGGAATCTCCTACAATGAGCAGTTCTTC. Translating gives CASSPPRPGGISYNEQFF.

The chain is built from TRBV7-8 and TRBJ2-1; D may be TRBD1 (6 bases). The V and J ends lost 5 bases and 7 bases respectively, with 12 bases between them. CDR1 is SGHVS, CDR2 FQNEAQ, per germline. The length of the CDR3 is 13 residues. The CDR3 DNA sequence: TGTGCCAGCAGCACCTCAGGGGTAAATGAGCAGTTCTTC. Amino acids: CASSTSGVNEQFF.

The chain uses TRBV30 and TRBJ1-5; 8 bases map to TRBD1. CDR1 is GTSNPN, CDR2 SVGIG, per germline (reference sequence). This CDR3 has 13 residues. J gave up 3 bases and V 5 bases, and 3 bases lay outside the gene matches. CDR3 sequence reads: CAWETGDNQPQHF. The CDR3 nucleotides read TGTGCCTGGGAGACAGGGGACAATCAGCCCCAGCATTTT.

The J gene is TRBJ2-7, the V gene TRBV19, with D perhaps matching TRBD2 (5 bases). CDR1 and CDR2 (germline): LNHDA, SQIVND (reference sequence). The CDR3 is 15 amino acids. The germline V and J ends were trimmed by 1 base and 1 base, with 11 bases remaining between them. CDR3 sequence (DNA): TGTGCCAGTAGTATAGGGCCCCGGAGGTCCTACGAGCAGTACTTC. The encoded protein is CASSIGPRRSYEQYF.

The J gene is TRBJ2-7, the V gene TRBV10-2, with D perhaps TRBD1 (6 bases). Germline assignment: CDR1 WSHSY and CDR2 SAAADI. V was clipped by 6 bases and J by 4 bases, with 16 bases between them. The CDR3 loop spans 14 amino acids. The CDR3 DNA is TGCGCCAGCAGCCCCCCAGTGGGGGCATACGAGCAGTACTTC. Translated, it gives CASSPPVGAYEQYF.

The chain couples TRBV5-1 to TRBJ1-2; D is ambiguous. There are 13 residues in the CDR3. With 2 bases removed from V and 4 bases from J, the gap between germline ends came to 9 bases. Germline CDR1 reads SGHRS; CDR2 reads YFSETQ. The CDR3 reads CASSFGVVYGYTF. CDR3 sequence (DNA): TGCGCCAGCAGCTTCGGGGTGGTCTATGGCTACACCTTC.

The chain has TRBV7-9 and TRBJ1-1; D is unresolved. This CDR3 region has 15 residues. Germline V lookup: CDR1 SEHNR, CDR2 FQNEAQ (reference sequence). V was pared by 1 base and J by 4 bases, with 13 bases between. CDR3: CASSLVPAVGTEAFF. CDR3 bases: TGTGCCAGCAGCTTAGTCCCTGCGGTTGGCACTGAAGCTTTCTTT. Looking up the rest from reference TRBV7-9 and TRBJ1-1 gives the full variable domain: DTGVSQNPRHKITKRGQNVTFRCDPISEHNRLYWYRQTLGQGPEFLTYFQNEAQLEKSRLLSDRFSAERPKGSFSTLEIQRTEQGDSAMYLCASSLVPAVGTEAFFGQGTRLTVV.

The chain uses TRBV11-2 and TRBJ2-3; TRBD1 matches 7 bases. After removal of 5 bases from V and 11 bases from J, the junction contained 13 bases not matched to a gene. CDR1 is SGHAT and CDR2 is FQNNGV in the germline V gene. The CDR3 is made up of 14 amino acids. Here the CDR3 DNA reads TGTGCCAGCAGCCCGAGCCCCAGGACAGGCGGGCAGTATTTT. Translated: CASSPSPRTGGQYF.

The CDR3: CASSGGRGHQPQHF. Here the CDR3 DNA reads TGTGCCAGCAGCGGTGGCAGGGGGCACCAGCCCCAGCATTTT. The gene calls are TRBV7-9 and TRBJ1-5; 8 nucleotides match TRBD1. CDR1 is SEHNR, CDR2 FQNEAQ, per germline (reference sequence). The J segment lost 7 bases and the V segment lost 5 bases, leaving 7 bases of the junction unmatched. This CDR3 contains 14 residues.

This clone was counted a single time. The chain carries TRBV27 and TRBJ2-1; 8 nucleotides agree with TRBD2. Germline V gene lookup returns CDR1 MNHEY and CDR2 SMNVEV (reference sequence). The J segment lost 7 bases and the V segment lost 11 bases, leaving 22 bases of the junction unmatched. The CDR3 is 17 amino acids. The CDR3 coding sequence is TGTGCCCACTTGCCCATCGGACTAGCCGGAACCAGAAATGAGCAGTTCTTC. Translating gives CAHLPIGLAGTRNEQFF.

The V call is TRBV20-1, the J call TRBJ2-7; TRBD2 matches at 7 bases. CDR3 length: 13 residues. Germline CDR1 is DFQATT and CDR2 is SNEGSKA (reference sequence). J was trimmed by 3 bases and V by 3 bases; bases with no gene match: 5. CDR3 region: CSASFGDYYEQYF. The CDR3 bases are TGCAGTGCTAGTTTCGGGGACTACTACGAGCAGTACTTC.

This chain joins TRBV3-1 (or the pseudogene TRBV3-2) and TRBJ2-1; 16 bases match TRBD2. The CDR3 runs to 16 residues. V lost 4 bases, J lost 8 bases, and 5 bases stayed unmatched. The germline V gene encodes CDR1 LGHDT and CDR2 YNNKEL (reference sequence). CDR3 DNA sequence: TGTGCCAGCAGCCGATCCGGGACTAGCGGGGGGGATGAGCAGTTCTTC. Amino acid sequence: CASSRSGTSGGDEQFF.

The chain combines TRBV5-1 with TRBJ2-7; perhaps TRBD2 as D (6 bases). CDR1 is SGHRS and CDR2 is YFSETQ in the germline V gene. V lost 7 bases to trimming and J lost 3 bases, with 14 bases between them. The CDR3 length is 13 residues. Written as DNA, the CDR3 is TGCGCCAGCGGCTCCCTGGGGGGCTACGAGCAGTACTTC. It yields the protein CASGSLGGYEQYF.

CDR3 protein: CASNPQRGTQNNEQFF. In nucleotides, the CDR3 is TGTGCCAGCAATCCACAGCGGGGGACCCAGAACAATGAGCAGTTCTTC. This chain connects TRBV27 to TRBJ2-1; 8 nucleotides line up with TRBD2. CDR1 is MNHEY, CDR2 SMNVEV, per germline (reference sequence). V lost 7 bases to trimming and J lost 5 bases; unmatched junction nucleotides: 13. CDR3 size: 16 residues.

The rearrangement uses TRBV19 and TRBJ2-3; D gene ambiguous. Germline values: CDR1 LNHDA, CDR2 SQIVND (reference sequence). The CDR3 covers 11 residues. Trimming removed 3 bases from V and 6 bases from J, with 4 bases in between. The CDR3 sequence is CASSMGDTQYF. The CDR3 DNA follows: TGTGCCAGTAGTATGGGCGATACGCAGTATTTT.